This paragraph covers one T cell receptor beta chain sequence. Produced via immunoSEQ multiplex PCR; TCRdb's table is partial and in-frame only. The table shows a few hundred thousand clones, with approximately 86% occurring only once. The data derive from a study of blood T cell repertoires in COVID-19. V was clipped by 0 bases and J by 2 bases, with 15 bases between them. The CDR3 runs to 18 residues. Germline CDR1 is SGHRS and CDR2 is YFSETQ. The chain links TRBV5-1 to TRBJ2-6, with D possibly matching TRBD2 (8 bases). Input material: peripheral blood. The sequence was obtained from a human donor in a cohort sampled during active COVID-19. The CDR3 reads CASSLAGGTATGANVLTF. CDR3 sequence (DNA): TGCGCCAGCAGCTTGGCGGGGGGGACAGCTACTGGGGCCAACGTCCTGACTTTC. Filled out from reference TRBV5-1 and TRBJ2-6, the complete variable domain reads KAGVTQTPRYLIKTRGQQVTLSCSPISGHRSVSWYQQTPGQGLQFLFEYFSETQRNKGNFPGRFSGRQFSNSRSEMNVSTLELGDSALYLCASSLAGGTATGANVLTFGAGSRLTVL.